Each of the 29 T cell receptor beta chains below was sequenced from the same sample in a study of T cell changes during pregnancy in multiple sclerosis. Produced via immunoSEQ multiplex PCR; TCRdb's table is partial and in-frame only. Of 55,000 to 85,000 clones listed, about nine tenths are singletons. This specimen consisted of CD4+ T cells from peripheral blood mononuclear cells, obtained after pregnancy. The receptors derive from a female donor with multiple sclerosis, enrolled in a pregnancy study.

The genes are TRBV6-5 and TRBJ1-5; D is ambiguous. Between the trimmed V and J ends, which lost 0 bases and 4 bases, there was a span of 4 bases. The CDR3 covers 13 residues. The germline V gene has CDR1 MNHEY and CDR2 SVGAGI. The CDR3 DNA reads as TGTGCCAGCAGTTACTCGGAGAATCAGCCCCAGCATTTT. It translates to CASSYSENQPQHF.

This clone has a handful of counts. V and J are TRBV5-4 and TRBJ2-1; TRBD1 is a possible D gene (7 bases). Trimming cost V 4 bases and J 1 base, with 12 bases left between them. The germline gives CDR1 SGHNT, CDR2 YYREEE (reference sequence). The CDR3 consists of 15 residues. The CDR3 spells CASSLAGQSYNEQFF. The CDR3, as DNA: TGTGCCAGCAGCCTTGCGGGACAGTCCTACAATGAGCAGTTCTTC.

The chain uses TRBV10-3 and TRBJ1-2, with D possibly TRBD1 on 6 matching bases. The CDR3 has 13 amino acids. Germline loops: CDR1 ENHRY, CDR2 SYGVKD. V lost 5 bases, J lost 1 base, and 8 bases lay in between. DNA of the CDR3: TGTGCCATCAGTAGGGACAATAACTATGGCTACACCTTC. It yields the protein CAISRDNNYGYTF.

CDR3 sequence reads: CASSLAGGIEAFF. The CDR3 DNA reads TGTGCCAGCAGCTTGGCGGGAGGGATTGAAGCTTTCTTT. The chain joins TRBV5-4 to TRBJ1-1; D uncertain. With 0 bases removed from V and 7 bases from J, the gap between germline ends came to 10 bases. Germline V gene sequence: CDR1 SGHNT, CDR2 YYREEE (reference sequence). CDR3 length: 13 amino acids.

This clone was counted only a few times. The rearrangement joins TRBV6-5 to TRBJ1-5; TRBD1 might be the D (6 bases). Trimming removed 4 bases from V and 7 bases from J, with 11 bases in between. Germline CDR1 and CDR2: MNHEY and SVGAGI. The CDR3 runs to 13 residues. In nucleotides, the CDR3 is TGTGCCAGCAGTTTCACAGGGAAACAGCCCCAGCATTTT. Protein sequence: CASSFTGKQPQHF.

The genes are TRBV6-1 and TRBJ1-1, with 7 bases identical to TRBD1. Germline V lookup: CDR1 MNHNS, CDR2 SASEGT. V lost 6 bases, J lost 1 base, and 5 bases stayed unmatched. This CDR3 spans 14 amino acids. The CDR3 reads CASREGTANTEAFF. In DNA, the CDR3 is TGTGCCAGCAGGGAGGGGACAGCGAACACTGAAGCTTTCTTT.

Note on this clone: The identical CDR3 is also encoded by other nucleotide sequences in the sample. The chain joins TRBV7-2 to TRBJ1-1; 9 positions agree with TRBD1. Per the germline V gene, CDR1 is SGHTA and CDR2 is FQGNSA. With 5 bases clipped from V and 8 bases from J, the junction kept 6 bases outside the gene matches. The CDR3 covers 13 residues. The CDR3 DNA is TGTGCCAGCAGCCTCCGGGACAGGGTAGAAGCTTTCTTT. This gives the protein CASSLRDRVEAFF.

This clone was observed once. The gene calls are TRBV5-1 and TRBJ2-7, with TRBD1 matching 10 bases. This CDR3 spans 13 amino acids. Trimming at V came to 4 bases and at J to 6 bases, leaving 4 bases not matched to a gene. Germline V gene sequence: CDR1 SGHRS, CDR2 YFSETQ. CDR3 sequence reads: CASSQDRGSEQYF. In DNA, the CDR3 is TGCGCCAGCAGCCAGGACAGGGGGAGCGAGCAGTACTTC.

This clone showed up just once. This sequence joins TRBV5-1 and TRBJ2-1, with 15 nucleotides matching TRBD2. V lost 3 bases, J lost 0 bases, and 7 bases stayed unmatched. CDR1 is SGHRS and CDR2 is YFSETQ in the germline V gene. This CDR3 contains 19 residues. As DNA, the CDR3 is TGCGCCAGCAGCTCCCTGGGACTAGCGGGGGGACGCTCCTACAATGAGCAGTTCTTC. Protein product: CASSSLGLAGGRSYNEQFF.

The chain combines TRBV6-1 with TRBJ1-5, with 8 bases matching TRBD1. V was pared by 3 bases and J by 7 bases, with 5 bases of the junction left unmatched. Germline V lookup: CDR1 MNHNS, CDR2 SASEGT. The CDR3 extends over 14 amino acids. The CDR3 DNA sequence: TGTGCCAGCAGTGATTGGACAGGGCAACAGCCCCAGCATTTT. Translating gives CASSDWTGQQPQHF.

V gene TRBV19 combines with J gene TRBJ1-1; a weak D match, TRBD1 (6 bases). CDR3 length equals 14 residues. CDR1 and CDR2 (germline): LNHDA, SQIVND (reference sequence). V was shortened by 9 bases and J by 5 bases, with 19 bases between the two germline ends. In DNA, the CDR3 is TGTGCCAGCGGTGGGCGAGGGGGAAAAACTGAAGCTTTCTTT. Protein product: CASGGRGGKTEAFF.

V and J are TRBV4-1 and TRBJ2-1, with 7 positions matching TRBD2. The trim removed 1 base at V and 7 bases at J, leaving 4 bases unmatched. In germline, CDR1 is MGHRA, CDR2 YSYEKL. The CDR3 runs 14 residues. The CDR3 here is CASSQALAANEQFF. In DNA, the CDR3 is TGCGCCAGCAGCCAAGCCCTAGCGGCGAATGAGCAGTTCTTC.

Here the CDR3 DNA reads TGTGCCAGCAGCACCAACCCCCTAAATCAGCCCCAGCATTTT. Residues: CASSTNPLNQPQHF. This chain links TRBV5-5 with TRBJ1-5, with D unclear. Germline CDR1 SGHKS, CDR2 YYEKEE (reference sequence). CDR3 length: 14 residues. The V and J ends lost 4 bases and 4 bases respectively, with 12 bases between them.

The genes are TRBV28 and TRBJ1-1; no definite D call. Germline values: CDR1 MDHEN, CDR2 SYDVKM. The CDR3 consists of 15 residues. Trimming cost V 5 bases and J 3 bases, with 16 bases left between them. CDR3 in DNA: TGTGCCAGCAGTATAGCAGGAGGGTGGGACACTGAAGCTTTCTTT. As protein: CASSIAGGWDTEAFF. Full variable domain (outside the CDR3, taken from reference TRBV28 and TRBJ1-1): DVKVTQSSRYLVKRTGEKVFLECVQDMDHENMFWYRQDPGLGLRLIYFSYDVKMKEKGDIPEGYSVSREKKERFSLILESASTNQTSMYLCASSIAGGWDTEAFFGQGTRLTVV.

CDR3 bases: TGTGCCAGCGGGACTAGCATCGGCAATGAGCAGTTCTTC. Protein product: CASGTSIGNEQFF. V and J are TRBV28 and TRBJ2-1; 9 bases align to TRBD2. V lost 8 bases to trimming and J lost 6 bases; unmatched junction nucleotides: 5. The CDR3 runs to 13 residues. Germline V gives CDR1 MDHEN, CDR2 SYDVKM.

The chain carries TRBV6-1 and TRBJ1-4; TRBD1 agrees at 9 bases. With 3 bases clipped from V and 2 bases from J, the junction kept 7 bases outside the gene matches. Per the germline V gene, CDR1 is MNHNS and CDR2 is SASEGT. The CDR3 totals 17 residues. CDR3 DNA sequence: TGTGCCAGCAGTGATCGTGGGACAGGGCACACTAATGAAAAACTGTTTTTT. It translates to CASSDRGTGHTNEKLFF.

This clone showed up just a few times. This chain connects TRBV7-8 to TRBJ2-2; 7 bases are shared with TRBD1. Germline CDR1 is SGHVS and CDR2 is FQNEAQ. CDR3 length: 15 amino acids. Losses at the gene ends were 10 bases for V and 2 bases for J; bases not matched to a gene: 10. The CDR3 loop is CATSRGRTNTGELFF. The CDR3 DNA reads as TGTGCCACCTCCAGGGGGAGAACAAACACCGGGGAGCTGTTTTTT.

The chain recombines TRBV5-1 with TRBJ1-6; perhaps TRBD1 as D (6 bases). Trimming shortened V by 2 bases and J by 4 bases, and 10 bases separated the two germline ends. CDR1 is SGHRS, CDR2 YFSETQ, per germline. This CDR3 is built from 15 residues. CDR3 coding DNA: TGCGCCAGCAGCTTACAGGGAAATTATAATTCACCCCTCCACTTT. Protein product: CASSLQGNYNSPLHF.

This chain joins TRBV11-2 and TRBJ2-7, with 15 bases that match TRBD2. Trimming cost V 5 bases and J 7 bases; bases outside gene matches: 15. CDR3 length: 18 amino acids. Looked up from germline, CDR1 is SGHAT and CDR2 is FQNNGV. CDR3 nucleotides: TGTGCCAGCAGCACGGGTGGACTAGCGGGGGGGCCGTCTGGGGAGCAGTACTTC. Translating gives CASSTGGLAGGPSGEQYF.

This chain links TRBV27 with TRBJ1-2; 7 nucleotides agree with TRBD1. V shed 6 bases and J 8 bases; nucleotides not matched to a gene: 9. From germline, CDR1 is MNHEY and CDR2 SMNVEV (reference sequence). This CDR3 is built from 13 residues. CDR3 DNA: TGTGCCAGCAGGCAGACAGGGAAGGAAGGCTACACCTTC. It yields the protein CASRQTGKEGYTF.

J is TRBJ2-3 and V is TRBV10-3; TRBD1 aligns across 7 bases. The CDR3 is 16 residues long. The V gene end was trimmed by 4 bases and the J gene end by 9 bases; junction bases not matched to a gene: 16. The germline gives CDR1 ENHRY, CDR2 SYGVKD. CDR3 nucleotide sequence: TGTGCCATCAGTGGGGACAGAGACCTCCTTACAATAACGCAGTATTTT. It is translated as CAISGDRDLLTITQYF.

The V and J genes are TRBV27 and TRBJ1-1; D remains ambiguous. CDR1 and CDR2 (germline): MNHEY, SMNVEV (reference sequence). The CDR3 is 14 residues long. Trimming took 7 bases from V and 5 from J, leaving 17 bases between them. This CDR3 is CASKVERVKTEAFF. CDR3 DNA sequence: TGTGCCAGCAAGGTTGAGAGGGTTAAAACTGAAGCTTTCTTT.

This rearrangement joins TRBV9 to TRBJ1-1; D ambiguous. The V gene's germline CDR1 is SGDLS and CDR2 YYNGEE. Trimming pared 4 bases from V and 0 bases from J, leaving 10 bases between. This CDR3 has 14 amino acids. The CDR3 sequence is CASSPLLVNTEAFF. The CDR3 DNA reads TGTGCCAGCAGCCCACTCTTGGTGAACACTGAAGCTTTCTTT.

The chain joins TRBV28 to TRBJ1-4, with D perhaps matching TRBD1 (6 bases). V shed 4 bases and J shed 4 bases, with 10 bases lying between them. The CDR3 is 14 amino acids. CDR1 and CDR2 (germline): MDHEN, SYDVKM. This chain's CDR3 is CASSSGVLNEKLFF. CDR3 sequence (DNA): TGTGCCAGCAGTTCAGGGGTCCTTAATGAAAAACTGTTTTTT.

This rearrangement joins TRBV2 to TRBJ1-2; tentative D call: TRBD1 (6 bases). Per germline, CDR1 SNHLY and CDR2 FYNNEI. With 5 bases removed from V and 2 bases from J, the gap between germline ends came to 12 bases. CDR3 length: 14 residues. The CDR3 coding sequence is TGTGCCAGCAGTCCGACAGGAGTAAACTATGGCTACACCTTC. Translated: CASSPTGVNYGYTF.

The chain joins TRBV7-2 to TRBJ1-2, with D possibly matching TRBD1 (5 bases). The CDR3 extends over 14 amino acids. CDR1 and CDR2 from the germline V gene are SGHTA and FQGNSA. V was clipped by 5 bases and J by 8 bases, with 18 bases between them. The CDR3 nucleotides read TGTGCCAGCAGCCCCCGACAGTTGGGTAGGGGCTACACCTTC. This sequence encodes CASSPRQLGRGYTF.

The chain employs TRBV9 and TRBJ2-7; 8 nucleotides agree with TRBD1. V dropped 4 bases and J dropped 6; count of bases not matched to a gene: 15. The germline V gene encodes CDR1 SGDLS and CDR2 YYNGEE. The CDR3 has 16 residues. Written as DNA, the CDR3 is TGTGCCAGCAGCCCCCGATCCGGGACAGGTATTTCCGAGCAGTACTTC. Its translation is CASSPRSGTGISEQYF. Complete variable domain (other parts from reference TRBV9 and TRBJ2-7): DSGVTQTPKHLITATGQRVTLRCSPRSGDLSVYWYQQSLDQGLQFLIQYYNGEERAKGNILERFSAQQFPDLHSELNLSSLELGDSALYFCASSPRSGTGISEQYFGPGTRLTVT.

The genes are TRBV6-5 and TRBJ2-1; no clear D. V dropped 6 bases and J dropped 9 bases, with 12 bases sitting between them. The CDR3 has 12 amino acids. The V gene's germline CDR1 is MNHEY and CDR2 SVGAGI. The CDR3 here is CASRPPYGEQFF. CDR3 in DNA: TGTGCCAGCAGGCCCCCCTACGGTGAGCAGTTCTTC.

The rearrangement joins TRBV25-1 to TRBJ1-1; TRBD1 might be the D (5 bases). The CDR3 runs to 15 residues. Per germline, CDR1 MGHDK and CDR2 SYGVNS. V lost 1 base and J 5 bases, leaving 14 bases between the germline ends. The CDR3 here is CASSELGGKGTEAFF. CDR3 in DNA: TGTGCCAGCAGTGAATTAGGAGGGAAGGGGACTGAAGCTTTCTTT. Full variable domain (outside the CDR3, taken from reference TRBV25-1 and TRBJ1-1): EADIYQTPRYLVIGTGKKITLECSQTMGHDKMYWYQQDPGMELHLIHYSYGVNSTEKGDLSSESTVSRIRTEHFPLTLESARPSHTSQYLCASSELGGKGTEAFFGQGTRLTVV.